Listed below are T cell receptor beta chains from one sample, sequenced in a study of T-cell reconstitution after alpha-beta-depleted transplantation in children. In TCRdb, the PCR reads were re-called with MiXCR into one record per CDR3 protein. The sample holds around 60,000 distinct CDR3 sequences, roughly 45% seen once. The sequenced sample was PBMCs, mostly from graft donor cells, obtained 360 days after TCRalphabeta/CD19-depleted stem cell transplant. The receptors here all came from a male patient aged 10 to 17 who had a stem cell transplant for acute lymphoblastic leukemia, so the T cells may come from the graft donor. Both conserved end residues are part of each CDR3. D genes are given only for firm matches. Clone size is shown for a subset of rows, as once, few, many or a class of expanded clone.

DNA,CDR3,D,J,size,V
TGTGCCAGCAGTTATCCTGTCAGGGAATCGAACACTGAAGCTTTCTTT,CASSYPVRESNTEAFF,NA,TRBJ1-1,once,TRBV6-5
TGCAGTGCTGCGAACGACAAGGGACTAGCGGACAATGAGCAGTTCTTC,CSAANDKGLADNEQFF,TRBD2,TRBJ2-1,NA,TRBV20-1
TGTGCCAGCAGATTTCAGGGGGAGTTAAACATTCAGTACTTC,CASRFQGELNIQYF,TRBD1,TRBJ2-4,NA,TRBV6-1
TGCGCCAGCAGCTTGGAGGGACAGGGTAATGAAAAACTGTTTTTT,CASSLEGQGNEKLFF,TRBD1,TRBJ1-4,once,TRBV5-1
TGCAGCGCCGGGTTGGGAAACACCATATATTTT,CSAGLGNTIYF,NA,TRBJ1-3,NA,TRBV29-1
TGCGCCAGCAGCCCCGGGACAGGGGTCGATCAGCCCCAGCATTTT,CASSPGTGVDQPQHF,TRBD1,TRBJ1-5,NA,TRBV4-1
TGCAGCGTTTTAGGGACGAACACCGGGGAGCTGTTTTTT,CSVLGTNTGELFF,NA,TRBJ2-2,NA,TRBV29-1
TGTGCCAGCAGCTTAGTGGGGACAGGGCCGAACACTGAAGCTTTCTTT,CASSLVGTGPNTEAFF,TRBD1,TRBJ1-1,NA,TRBV7-9
TGTGCCAGCAGTGCGTGGGACACCTTCACAGATACGCAGTATTTT,CASSAWDTFTDTQYF,NA,TRBJ2-3,few,TRBV27
TGCAGCGTTGATTCGGGGGCTTGGGACAATGAGCAGTTCTTC,CSVDSGAWDNEQFF,NA,TRBJ2-1,NA,TRBV29-1
TGCAGTGCCACGGAGGGCACTGAAGCTTTCTTT,CSATEGTEAFF,NA,TRBJ1-1,once,TRBV20-1
TGCAGCGTGGGACCTACCCAAGAGACCCAGTACTTC,CSVGPTQETQYF,NA,TRBJ2-5,few,TRBV29-1
TGTGCCAGCAGTCCCCGGCTAGATACGCAGTATTTT,CASSPRLDTQYF,NA,TRBJ2-3,few,TRBV28
TGTGCCAGCAGTTACGAAGTAGAAGAAAGGCCCCAGCATTTT,CASSYEVEERPQHF,NA,TRBJ1-5,NA,TRBV6-2/TRBV6-3
TGTGCCAGCACTCAGCTAGCGGGAGTGACGGGCGCAGATACGCAGTATTTT,CASTQLAGVTGADTQYF,TRBD2,TRBJ2-3,few,TRBV6-1
TGTGCCAGCAGCTTAACAGGGTCGTTAGCTTCCTACAATGAGCAGTTCTTC,CASSLTGSLASYNEQFF,NA,TRBJ2-1,NA,TRBV7-2
TGTGCCAGCAGCCCCAGACTAGCGGGAGCGTTGAGGACCGGGGAGCTGTTTTTT,CASSPRLAGALRTGELFF,TRBD2,TRBJ2-2,NA,TRBV11-2
TGTGCCAGCAGCTTGGAGAGGTTCCACGAGCAGTACTTC,CASSLERFHEQYF,NA,TRBJ2-7,NA,TRBV5-8
TGCAGTGCTACAGCGGGGGTCACAGATACGCAGTATTTT,CSATAGVTDTQYF,TRBD2,TRBJ2-3,NA,TRBV20-1
TGCGCCAGCAGGGGACAGGGGGCTTACGAGCAGTACTTC,CASRGQGAYEQYF,TRBD1,TRBJ2-7,once,TRBV10-2
TGTGCCAGCAGCTTAGAGGCGGGGCGCGGGGCCAACGTCCTGACTTTC,CASSLEAGRGANVLTF,NA,TRBJ2-6,NA,TRBV11-2
TGTGCCAGCAGTTACCTGGGGGGCCGAGGTGAAGCTTTCTTT,CASSYLGGRGEAFF,NA,TRBJ1-1,NA,TRBV6-5
TGTGCCAGCAGTGAAGCTGGCTGGTACCAAGAGACCCAGTACTTC,CASSEAGWYQETQYF,NA,TRBJ2-5,NA,TRBV2
TGTGCCAGCAGTCCTTGGACCGGGGAGCTGTTTTTT,CASSPWTGELFF,NA,TRBJ2-2,few,TRBV28